This T cell receptor beta chain comes out of a study of cytomegalovirus exposure and HLA in healthy donors (dated by TCRdb to 2015 to 2018). As for the study more broadly: In an earlier analysis of under 750 of the donors, roughly 300 Gb of sequence data and some 120 million unique TCR beta sequences from about 179 million T cells were reported. Around 320 gigabases of sequencing data and tens of millions of unique TCR sequences were included in an early release covering about 700 HLA-typed donors. Among the 398 genotyped donors, approximately 82% belonged to the genetic ancestry cluster associated with self-reported Caucasian donors. The study aimed to test whether cataloging public T cell receptors could reveal signatures of past pathogen exposure. The T cell repertoires of around 730 subjects were profiled by immunosequencing and related to cytomegalovirus serostatus. Besides the first cohort of roughly 640 subjects, a separate validation cohort made up of roughly 130 different subjects was used. The study combined high-throughput TCR immunosequencing, statistical association of individual TCRs with disease status, and machine learning to predict cytomegalovirus infection status. A later analysis re-examined previously published TCR beta repertoires from roughly 650 donors and added high-resolution HLA genotyping to investigate patterns of TCR occurrence. In the later analysis, no new phenotypic data were used to find candidate immune exposures; instead, reliance was placed on TCR beta sequences and their occurrence across donors. To decide whether each TCR beta V gene segment behaved as functional or pseudogenic, an earlier analysis of 587 of the donors relied on high-throughput TCR beta sequencing. Donor age, sex, ethnicity and CMV serostatus were collected together with the repertoire data. Genome-wide SNP genotypes for about 60% of the roughly 700 donors were used in a later genetic analysis, which treated that subset as a discovery cohort. Every repertoire in the discovery cohort had been generated on one and the same sequencing platform. HLA typing included class I and class II loci at four-digit resolution. Typing coverage differed by locus: A, B, C, DRB1 and DQB1 were typed in roughly 620-630 donors, DQA1 in about 500, DPA1 in over 600, and DPB1 in about 450. Four or five DR-DQ haplotypes were handled as single units for association and clustering because linkage in the cohort was strong. Among a few hundred genotyped donors of the cohort, an average of approximately 230,000 unique TCR beta nucleotide sequences were sequenced per donor, approximately 20% of them non-productive. The full study reports these points: In both the original and validation cohorts, the classifier was reported to diagnose cytomegalovirus status with high specificity and sensitivity. Correlated functional status among segregating V segments might reflect linkage disequilibrium, but an unknown experimental factor could not be ruled out. A later genetic analysis associated a missense DCLRE1C variant with V-gene and J-gene trimming of TCR beta chains, and an independent cohort replicated the association. When HLA alleles, especially DR and DQ, strongly co-occurred, attributing TCR associations to individual alleles was difficult. Because counts were too low, 15 to 20 rarely observed V segments, including chromosome 9 orphons, were left out of the earlier analysis of about 500 of the donors. In a later analysis, several top co-occurrence clusters were reported to appear linked to parvovirus B19, influenza, CMV and Epstein-Barr virus. In a later analysis, TCR association rates were found to vary across HLA loci, with the most associated TCRs seen for DRB1 alleles and the fewest for HLA-C alleles. The cohort was sequenced for TCR beta chains only, and without alpha or paired-chain data the features that could be detected were limited. Some IMGT-functional V segments, including TRBV6-2 and TRBV6-3, could not be distinguished by the 87-base-pair reads and were therefore excluded. Because HLA typing was unavailable for some donors at each locus, only the typed subset was used in association tests. In a later analysis, 16,951 TCR beta sequences were associated with specific HLA alleles at a false discovery rate of 0.05. In a later genetic analysis, fewer N-insertions in productive TCRs were reported among donors in an Asian-associated ancestry cluster than the approximately 710-donor mean. In vitro tests confirmed that three of the cytomegalovirus-associated TCR beta chains recognize cytomegalovirus antigens. Immune exposure information for the cohort was limited to CMV serostatus. It was suggested by the authors that the approach could potentially be generalized to other disease states and immunological phenotypes. Most CMV-associated TCR beta chains appeared to be HLA-restricted in a later analysis, and the HLA associations seemed to be driven largely by CMV exposure. A further reported finding was that TCR beta sequences accurately predicted the HLA-A and HLA-B alleles for most subjects in the first cohort. Presence/absence analyses assumed roughly uniform sequencing depth across donors, an assumption that may not hold. A total of 150 to 200 TCR beta chains were listed by the study as associated with cytomegalovirus. Broadly in line with IMGT annotations, most TCR beta V segments showed up in productive rearrangements about 87% or about 30% of the time in an earlier analysis of 450 to 750 of the donors. Across donors, most TCR sequences were observed very rarely, whereas some public TCRs were present in many individuals. The sequencing pipeline was judged likely to have produced a cluster of highly shared sequence variants as a technical artifact. A later analysis found that HLA-associated TCR beta chains were more clonally expanded and had lower generation probabilities than equally common non-associated chains.

Concerning this clone: Its antigen target is currently unknown. Base qualities are not recorded, but no much larger clone differs from it by a single base.

The cohort was made up of around 720 healthy bone marrow donors. All cohort members were sampled while nominally healthy, although unrecorded immune exposures were likely present. Of the roughly 720 cohort members, around 280 had positive CMV serostatus and approximately 360 had negative CMV serostatus, and CMV serostatus was not recorded for the donor. A peripheral blood sample was provided by each donor, and peripheral blood mononuclear cells were used for TCR beta sequencing. The Qiagen DNeasy Blood Extraction Kit was used to extract genomic DNA from the blood cell samples. Germline trimming amounts to 6 bases on V and 10 bases on J, with 8 as the count of junction bases outside the gene matches. The CDR3 starts with the cysteine, ends with the phenylalanine, and has 15 residues. Only the CDR3 DNA is retained, 45 bases long and in frame from the first base. CDR1 and CDR2 are read off the germline V gene as MNHEY and SVGAGI.

Receptors were amplified or captured by the immunoSEQ multiplex PCR assay. For the multiplex PCR, a mixture combining 60 forward primers for TCR Vbeta segments and 13 reverse primers for TCR Jbeta segments was used. Amplification of the CDR3 region of rearranged TCR beta genes was performed with a multiplex PCR assay on genomic DNA. The amplified TCR beta libraries were sequenced on the Illumina HiSeq System as 87-base-pair reads. Per the original workflow: Across the roughly 700 repertoires, a later analysis counted 80 million or so unique TCR beta chains, 9.5 million to 13 million of which were shared by at least two donors. A nearest-neighbor algorithm error-corrected the raw reads and collapsed the reads into unique sequences, merging closely related sequences to remove PCR and sequencing errors. CDR3 sequences were aligned to IMGT reference sequences to assign V, D and J gene segments. For a sequence to be retained, a match of at least six nucleotides to both a V gene segment and a J gene segment was required. A rearrangement was called productive if the CDR3 had no stop codons and remained in frame with V and J, and every other rearrangement was called non-productive. CDR3 was defined by IMGT convention, running from the second conserved V-encoded cysteine to the conserved J-encoded phenylalanine. The earlier analysis of some 540 of the donors excluded any sequence lacking an unambiguous match to a single V gene segment. An earlier analysis of fewer than 650 of the donors classified V segments as functional when productive rearrangements were above 56.7% and as segregating when the standard deviation between donors was above 5%. A statistical classification framework was built to diagnose cytomegalovirus status from the catalog of TCR beta chain sequences. V and J gene assignment, in a later analysis, came from comparing TCR nucleotide sequences with IMGT/GENE-DB human TR gene sequences. A later analysis assigned CDR3 sequences and most-parsimonious VDJ recombination scenarios with the TCRdist pipeline. A later analysis defined each TCR beta chain by its CDR3 amino acid sequence plus V-gene family, and excluded reads lacking a unique V-gene family. A later analysis removed 550 to 650 highly shared, low-generation-probability nucleotide sequences to deal with suspected cross-contamination and a sequencing artifact. In a later analysis, a clonal expansion index for each public chain was calculated from normalized within-repertoire ranks of inferred template counts. A later analysis computed generation probabilities with a VDJ recombination model fitted to out-of-frame rearrangements, and checked the results against IGoR. In a later analysis, TCR-TCR, TCR-HLA and TCR-CMV co-occurrence was scored with hypergeometric tests, and a repertoire-size bias correction was applied to TCR pairs. A later analysis estimated false discovery rates by permuting HLA or CMV assignments 20 times. In a later analysis, co-occurring TCRs were grouped using DBSCAN, and TCRdist sequence similarity was added for clustering within HLA-allele-positive subsets. Co-occurrence clustering excluded repertoires with fewer than 30,000 or more than 120,000 public chains, plus five with anomalous nucleotide sharing. TCRdb retrieved this table from immuneACCESS and kept in-frame rearrangements only. Not all clones are present; in checked studies, unresolved V genes account for under half, and no reason is known for the remainder. V and J calls and clone size are as listed in that table; D and trimming were resolved from the DNA. In this sample the table shows about 19,000 clones, 84% of which occur a single time. Around a fifth of the sample is taken by the ten largest.

The TCR was taken from a human donor in good health. What was sequenced was PBMCs. The chain couples TRBV6-5 to TRBJ2-1; 14 bases in between match TRBD2. In nucleotides, the sequence is TGTGCCAGCAGACGACTAGCGGGAGGGCCAGGGGAGCAGTTCTTC. Translated, this is CASRRLAGGPGEQFF.